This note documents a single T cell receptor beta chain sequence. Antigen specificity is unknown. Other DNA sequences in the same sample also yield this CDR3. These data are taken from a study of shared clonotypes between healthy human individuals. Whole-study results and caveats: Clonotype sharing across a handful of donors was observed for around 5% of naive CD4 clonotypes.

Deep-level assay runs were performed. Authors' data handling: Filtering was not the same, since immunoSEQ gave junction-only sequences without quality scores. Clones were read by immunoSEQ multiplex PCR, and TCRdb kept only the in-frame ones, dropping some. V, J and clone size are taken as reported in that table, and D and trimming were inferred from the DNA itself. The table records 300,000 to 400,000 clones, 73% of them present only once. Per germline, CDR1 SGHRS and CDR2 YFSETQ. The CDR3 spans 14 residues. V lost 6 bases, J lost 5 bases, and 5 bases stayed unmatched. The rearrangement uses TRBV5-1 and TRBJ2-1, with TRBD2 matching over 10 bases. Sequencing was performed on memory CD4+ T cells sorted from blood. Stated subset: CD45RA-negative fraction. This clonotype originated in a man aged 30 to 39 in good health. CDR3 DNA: TGCGCCAGCAAAAGGCTAGCGGGGGACAATGAGCAGTTCTTC. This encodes CASKRLAGDNEQFF.